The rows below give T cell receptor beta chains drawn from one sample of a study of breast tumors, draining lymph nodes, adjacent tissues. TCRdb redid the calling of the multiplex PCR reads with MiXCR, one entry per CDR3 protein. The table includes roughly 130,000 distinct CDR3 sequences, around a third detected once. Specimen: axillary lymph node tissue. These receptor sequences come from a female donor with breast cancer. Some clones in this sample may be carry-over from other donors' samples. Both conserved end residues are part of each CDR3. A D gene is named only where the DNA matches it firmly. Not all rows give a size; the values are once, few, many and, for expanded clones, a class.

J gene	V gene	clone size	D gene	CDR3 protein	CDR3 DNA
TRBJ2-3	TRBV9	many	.	CASSVTGGGADTQYF	TGTGCCAGCAGCGTAACCGGGGGCGGGGCAGATACGCAGTATTTT
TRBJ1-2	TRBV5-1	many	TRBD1	CASSLEGQGHGYTF	TGCGCCAGCAGCTTGGAGGGACAGGGGCACGGCTACACCTTC
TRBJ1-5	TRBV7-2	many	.	CASSLGRGGTRPQHF	TGTGCCAGCAGCTTAGGTCGGGGCGGGACGCGGCCCCAGCATTTT
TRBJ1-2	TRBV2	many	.	CASRGGVLGYTF	TGTGCCAGCAGGGGGGGAGTGTTGGGCTACACCTTC
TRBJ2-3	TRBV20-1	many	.	CRAGSTDTQYF	TGCAGGGCCGGATCCACAGATACGCAGTATTTT
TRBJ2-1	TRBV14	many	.	CASSQVSYNEQFF	TGTGCCAGCAGCCAAGTCAGTTACAATGAGCAGTTCTTC
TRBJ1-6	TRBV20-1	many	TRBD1	CSARRTGGENSPLHF	TGCAGTGCGCGAAGGACAGGGGGCGAAAATTCACCCCTCCACTTT
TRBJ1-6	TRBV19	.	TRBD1	CASRTRDSILSPLHF	TGTGCCAGTAGGACCCGGGACAGCATTCTTTCACCCCTCCACTTT
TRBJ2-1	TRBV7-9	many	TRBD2	CASSSGLAVPNEQFF	TGTGCCAGCAGCTCGGGACTAGCGGTACCAAATGAGCAGTTCTTC
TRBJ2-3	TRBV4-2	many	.	CASSPRPGVTDLSTDTQYF	TGTGCCAGCAGCCCCCGACCGGGGGTAACGGACCTTAGCACAGATACGCAGTATTTT
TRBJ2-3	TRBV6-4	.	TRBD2	CASSVRCGGAPDTQYF	TGTGCCAGCAGTGTAAGGTGCGGGGGGGCTCCAGATACGCAGTATTTT
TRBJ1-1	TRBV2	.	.	CASRGFGTEAFF	TGTGCCAGCAGGGGATTTGGTACTGAAGCTTTCTTT
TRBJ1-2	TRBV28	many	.	CASSSPPGSNYGYTF	TGTGCCAGCAGTTCCCCGCCAGGGTCTAACTATGGCTACACCTTC